This entry features one T cell receptor beta chain sequence. The record originates from a study of OX40 agonist ivuxolimab in advanced cancers. Assay: immunoSEQ multiplex PCR; the TCRdb copy retains only in-frame clones and omits some. The sample carries approximately 41,000 clones, 89% recorded once. The CDR3 loop spans 14 amino acids. V was shortened by 6 bases and J by 3 bases, with 15 bases between the two germline ends. Germline V lookup: CDR1 SGHTS, CDR2 YDEGEE. The material sequenced was CD4+ or CD8+ T cells sorted from blood, taken in a trial of the OX40 agonist ivuxolimab. The J gene is TRBJ2-5, the V gene TRBV5-8; a possible D gene is TRBD1 (6 bases). The clonotype was recovered from an adult with an advanced solid tumor such as melanoma, head and neck, liver or kidney cancer. CDR3 residues: CASNLQGLEETQYF. The DNA for the CDR3 is TGTGCCAGCAATCTACAGGGATTGGAAGAGACCCAGTACTTC.